This note documents a single TCR beta chain sequence. Study processing details: Amplification from reference gene primers served as the basis for estimated nucleated cell counts. Generated by immunoSEQ multiplex PCR, the TCRdb table keeps only in-frame clones and is missing some. V and J calls and clone size are given by that table; D and trimming were obtained from the DNA. This repertoire shows roughly 67,000 clones, roughly 84% found once; its top ten account for around 4%. This sample was included in a study of blood T cell repertoires in COVID-19. Study at large: The samples span acute and convalescent COVID-19 from the United States, Italy and Spain.

The V segment lost 1 base and the J segment 2 bases; nucleotides outside the gene matches: 6. Germline CDR1 SGHRS, CDR2 YFSETQ. The length of the CDR3 is 16 residues. This chain uses TRBV5-1 with TRBJ2-7; 10 bases fit TRBD2. The specimen was peripheral blood. The sequence came from a man aged 45-65 years with acute or convalescent COVID-19. DNA of the CDR3: TGCGCCAGCAGCTTGTCCCCTAGCGGGAGTACCTACGAGCAGTACTTC. Translation gives CASSLSPSGSTYEQYF.